Presented here are 15 T cell receptor beta chains from one specimen sequenced in a study of cytomegalovirus exposure and HLA in healthy donors. Primers: 60 Vbeta forward and 13 Jbeta reverse. Clones were sequenced by immunoSEQ multiplex PCR, and TCRdb holds only the in-frame ones, with some missing. Of approximately 180,000 clones in the sample, roughly 70% were seen once. Sequencing was performed on PBMCs. Receptors were obtained from a male donor in good health and CMV-seronegative.

J is TRBJ1-4 and V is TRBV5-1; D not resolved. V was trimmed by 4 bases and J by 7 bases, leaving 20 bases between them. This CDR3 comprises 16 residues. Germline assignment: CDR1 SGHRS and CDR2 YFSETQ. The CDR3 coding sequence is TGCGCCAGCAGCCCGACCCCAATCGGGAGAGGTGAAAAACTGTTTTTT. This translates into CASSPTPIGRGEKLFF.

This chain connects TRBV7-3 to TRBJ2-2, with 9 bases identical to TRBD1. The trim removed 4 bases at V and 6 bases at J, leaving 6 bases unmatched. CDR3 length: 15 amino acids. Germline loops: CDR1 SGHTA, CDR2 FQGTGA. The CDR3 sequence is CASSSRQGGAGELFF. CDR3 DNA: TGTGCCAGCAGCTCAAGACAGGGGGGGGCCGGGGAGCTGTTTTTT.

The DNA of the CDR3 is TGTGCCAGCCCCCCCGTGAGACTAGCGGGAGGATTTGGCACAGATACGCAGTATTTT. It codes for CASPPVRLAGGFGTDTQYF. The chain has TRBV28 and TRBJ2-3; 13 bases fit TRBD2. Germline V lookup: CDR1 MDHEN, CDR2 SYDVKM. The CDR3 extends over 19 amino acids. Germline trimming cut 8 bases from V and 1 base from J; bases unmatched to any gene: 15.

The V gene is TRBV11-2, the J gene TRBJ2-1; 7 positions agree with TRBD2. CDR3 length equals 13 residues. Unmatched junction bases numbered 1, after V lost 4 bases and J lost 4 bases. Per germline, CDR1 SGHAT and CDR2 FQNNGV. CDR3 region: CASSSSGYNEQFF. CDR3 sequence (DNA): TGTGCCAGCAGCTCTAGCGGATACAATGAGCAGTTCTTC. Drawing the rest from reference TRBV11-2 and TRBJ2-1, the complete variable domain is EAGVAQSPRYKIIEKRQSVAFWCNPISGHATLYWYQQILGQGPKLLIQFQNNGVVDDSQLPKDRFSAERLKGVDSTLKIQPAKLEDSAVYLCASSSSGYNEQFFGPGTRLTVL.

The rearrangement links TRBV10-3 to TRBJ1-6; 8 bases match TRBD1. The CDR3 is 13 residues long. After removal of 10 bases from V and 9 bases from J, the junction contained 8 bases not matched to a gene. CDR1 and CDR2 (germline): ENHRY, SYGVKD. Here the CDR3 DNA reads TGTGCCAGCCAGGACAGGGCTAGTTCACCCCTCCACTTT. It specifies CASQDRASSPLHF.

This clone was picked up a small number of times. The rearrangement joins TRBV30 to TRBJ2-5, with D possibly being TRBD1 (6 bases). Deletions cut 0 bases from V and 4 bases from J, with 9 bases between. This CDR3 region has 13 residues. CDR1 is GTSNPN, CDR2 SVGIG, per germline (reference sequence). CDR3 coding DNA: TGTGCCTGGAGTGTACAGGGCGTAGAGACCCAGTACTTC. Amino acid sequence: CAWSVQGVETQYF.

The V gene is TRBV7-2, the J gene TRBJ1-5; 10 bases align to TRBD1. Germline V gene sequence: CDR1 SGHTA, CDR2 FQGNSA. Trimming took 5 bases from V and 6 from J; bases not matched to a gene: 7. This CDR3 has 15 amino acids. The CDR3, as DNA: TGTGCCAGCAGCACCATAGACAGGGGGCGTCAGCCCCAGCATTTT. Translated, it gives CASSTIDRGRQPQHF.

The chain couples TRBV6-5 to TRBJ2-7; 7 bases match TRBD1. Losses at the gene ends were 5 bases for V and 2 bases for J; bases not matched to a gene: 3. The CDR3 contains 13 residues. From germline, CDR1 is MNHEY and CDR2 SVGAGI. CDR3 coding DNA: TGTGCCAGCAGTCCGGGGACAGCCTACGAGCAGTACTTC. Its protein product is CASSPGTAYEQYF.

The rearrangement uses TRBV29-1 and TRBJ2-7; 9 nucleotides align to TRBD1. Germline V lookup: CDR1 SQVTM, CDR2 ANQGSEA. This CDR3 has 11 amino acids. Trimming cost V 6 bases and J 4 bases; bases outside gene matches: 1. The DNA for the CDR3 is TGCAGCGTGGGGACAGGGTACGAGCAGTACTTC. Protein: CSVGTGYEQYF.

The V call is TRBV6-1, the J call TRBJ2-3, with D perhaps matching TRBD1 (6 bases). Germline CDR1 MNHNS, CDR2 SASEGT. Trimming shortened V by 2 bases and J by 0 bases, and 9 bases separated the two germline ends. This CDR3 contains 15 residues. The chain's CDR3 is CASSEQGTSTDTQYF. The CDR3, as DNA: TGTGCCAGCAGTGAACAGGGGACGAGCACAGATACGCAGTATTTT.

This clone was detected only a few times. The genes are TRBV18 and TRBJ2-1; TRBD2 agrees at 12 bases. CDR3 length equals 15 residues. V lost 3 bases and J lost 5; bases outside the gene matches: 2. CDR1 is KGHSH, CDR2 LQKENI, per germline. DNA for the CDR3: TGTGCCAGCTCACCCCCTAGCGGGGGGGACAATGAGCAGTTCTTC. It yields the protein CASSPPSGGDNEQFF.

The chain links TRBV4-2 to TRBJ1-5; no reliable D call. From germline, CDR1 is LGHNA and CDR2 YNFKEQ. Trimming left V 0 bases short and J 2 bases short, with 8 bases between. The CDR3 runs to 15 residues. CDR3 in DNA: TGTGCCAGCAGCCAAGAAATCCAGGGCAATCAGCCCCAGCATTTT. Translating gives CASSQEIQGNQPQHF.

This chain joins TRBV7-8 and TRBJ1-1; no clear D gene. CDR3 length: 13 amino acids. The germline gives CDR1 SGHVS, CDR2 FQNEAQ. Between the trimmed V and J ends, which lost 5 bases and 0 bases, there was a span of 7 bases. CDR3 loop: CASSPQMNTEAFF. In DNA form, the CDR3 reads TGTGCCAGCAGCCCGCAGATGAACACTGAAGCTTTCTTT.

V gene TRBV28 combines with J gene TRBJ1-5; D is possibly TRBD1 (6 bases). This CDR3 has 16 amino acids. V lost 2 bases and J 1 base, leaving 12 bases between the germline ends. Germline CDR1 is MDHEN and CDR2 is SYDVKM. The CDR3 loop is CASSLRRTASNQPQHF. The CDR3 bases are TGTGCCAGCAGTTTACGCCGGACAGCCAGCAATCAGCCCCAGCATTTT.

The V call is TRBV6-6, the J call TRBJ1-6, with TRBD1 as a possible D gene (5 bases). V lost 6 bases and J 6 bases, leaving 12 bases between the germline ends. The CDR3 is 14 amino acids. Germline V gives CDR1 MNHNY, CDR2 SVGAGI (reference sequence). The CDR3 reads CASRGGTSNSPLHF. DNA of the CDR3: TGTGCCAGCAGGGGGGGGACTTCTAATTCACCCCTCCACTTT.